What follows are 3 T cell receptor beta chains derived from one specimen sequenced in a study of cytomegalovirus exposure and HLA in healthy donors. With 60 Vbeta and 13 Jbeta primers, the PCR was carried out. Using immunoSEQ multiplex PCR, the repertoire was profiled, and TCRdb retains in-frame clones only, with some absent. The repertoire holds about 140,000 clones, roughly 80% seen once, with approximately 1.1% in the top ten. Sequencing used PBMCs. The receptors come from a female donor in good health and CMV-seronegative.

The CDR3 nucleotides read TGTGCCAGCAGCTGGGACAGGAGTACGGGGGCCAACGTCCTGACTTTC. It yields the protein CASSWDRSTGANVLTF. V and J are TRBV5-4 and TRBJ2-6; 8 positions agree with TRBD1. The V segment lost 3 bases and the J segment 4 bases; nucleotides outside the gene matches: 6. Germline loops: CDR1 SGHNT, CDR2 YYREEE (reference sequence). The CDR3 consists of 16 residues.

This clone was counted only a few times. Other DNA sequences of this sample code for an identical CDR3. CDR3 loop: CASNRGNQPQHF. In nucleotides, the CDR3 is TGTGCCAGCAACAGGGGGAATCAGCCCCAGCATTTT. This chain connects TRBV6-1 to TRBJ1-5; 8 bases are a match to TRBD1. Germline lookup yields CDR1 MNHNS and CDR2 SASEGT. This CDR3 has 12 residues. Trimming took 7 bases from V and 4 from J; bases not matched to a gene: 0.

This clone was picked up a small number of times. The chain recombines TRBV5-1 with TRBJ1-2; 7 bases line up with TRBD1. V trimming: 3 bases; J trimming: 2 bases; junction bases outside the gene matches: 7. Germline lookup yields CDR1 SGHRS and CDR2 YFSETQ. The CDR3 sequence is 15 residues long. The CDR3 region is CASSSPGTANYGYTF. CDR3 nucleotides: TGCGCCAGCAGCTCCCCAGGGACAGCCAACTATGGCTACACCTTC.